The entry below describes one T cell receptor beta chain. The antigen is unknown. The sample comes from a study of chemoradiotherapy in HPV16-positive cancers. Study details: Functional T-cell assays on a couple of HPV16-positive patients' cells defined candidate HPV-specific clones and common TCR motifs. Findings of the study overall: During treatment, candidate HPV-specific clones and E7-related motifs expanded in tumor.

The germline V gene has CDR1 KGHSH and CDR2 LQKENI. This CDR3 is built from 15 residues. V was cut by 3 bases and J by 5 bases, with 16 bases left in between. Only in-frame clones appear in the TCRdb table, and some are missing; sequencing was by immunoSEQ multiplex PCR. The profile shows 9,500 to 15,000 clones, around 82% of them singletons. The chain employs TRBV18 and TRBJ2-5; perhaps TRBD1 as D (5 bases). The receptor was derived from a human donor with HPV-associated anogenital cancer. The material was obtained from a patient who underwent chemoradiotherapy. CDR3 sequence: CASSPASQGRETQYF. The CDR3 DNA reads TGTGCCAGCTCACCGGCGTCCCAGGGTAGGGAGACCCAGTACTTC. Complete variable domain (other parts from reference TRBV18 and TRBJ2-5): NAGVMQNPRHLVRRRGQEARLRCSPMKGHSHVYWYRQLPEEGLKFMVYLQKENIIDESGMPKERFSAEFPKEGPSILRIQQVVRGDSAAYFCASSPASQGRETQYFGPGTRLLVL.